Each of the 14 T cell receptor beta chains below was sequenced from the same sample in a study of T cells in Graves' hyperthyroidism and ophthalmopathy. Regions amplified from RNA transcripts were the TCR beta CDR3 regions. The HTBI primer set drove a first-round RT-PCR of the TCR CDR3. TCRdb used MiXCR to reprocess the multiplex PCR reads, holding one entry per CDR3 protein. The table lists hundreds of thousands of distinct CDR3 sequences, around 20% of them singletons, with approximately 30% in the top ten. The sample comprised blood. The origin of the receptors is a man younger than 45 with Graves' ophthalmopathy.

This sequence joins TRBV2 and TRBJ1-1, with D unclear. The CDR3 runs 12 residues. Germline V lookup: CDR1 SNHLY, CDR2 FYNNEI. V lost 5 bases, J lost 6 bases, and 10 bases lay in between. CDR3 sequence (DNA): TGTGCCAGCAGTCTAGGGATCGCTGAAGCTTTCTTT. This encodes CASSLGIAEAFF. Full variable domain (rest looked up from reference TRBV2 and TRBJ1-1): EPEVTQTPSHQVTQMGQEVILRCVPISNHLYFYWYRQILGQKVEFLVSFYNNEISEKSEIFDDQFSVERPDGSNFTLKIRSTKLEDSAMYFCASSLGIAEAFFGQGTRLTVV.

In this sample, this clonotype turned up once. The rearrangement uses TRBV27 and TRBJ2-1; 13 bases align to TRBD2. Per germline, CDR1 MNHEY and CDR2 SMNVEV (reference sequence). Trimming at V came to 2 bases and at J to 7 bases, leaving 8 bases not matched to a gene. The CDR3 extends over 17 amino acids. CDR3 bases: TGTGCCAGCAGTTTACTACTAGCGGGAGGGCCGCGAAATGAGCAGTTCTTC. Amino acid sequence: CASSLLLAGGPRNEQFF.

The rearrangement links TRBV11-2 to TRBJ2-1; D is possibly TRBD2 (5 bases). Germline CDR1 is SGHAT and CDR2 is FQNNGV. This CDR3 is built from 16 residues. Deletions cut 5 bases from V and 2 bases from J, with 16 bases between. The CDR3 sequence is CASSPRAGNTYNEQFF. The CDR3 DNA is TGTGCCAGCAGCCCCAGAGCCGGGAACACCTACAATGAGCAGTTCTTC.

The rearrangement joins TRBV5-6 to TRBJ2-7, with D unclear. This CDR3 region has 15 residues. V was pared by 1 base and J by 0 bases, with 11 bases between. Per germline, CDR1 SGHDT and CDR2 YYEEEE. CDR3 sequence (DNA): TGTGCCAGCAGCTTGAGAGCGACCTACTCCTACGAGCAGTACTTC. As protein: CASSLRATYSYEQYF.

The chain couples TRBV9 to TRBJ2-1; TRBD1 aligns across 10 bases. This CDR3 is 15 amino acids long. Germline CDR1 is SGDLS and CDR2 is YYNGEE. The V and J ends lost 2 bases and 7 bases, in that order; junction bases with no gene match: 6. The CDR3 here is CASSVRQGAKNEQFF. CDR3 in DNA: TGTGCCAGCAGCGTCAGACAGGGGGCGAAAAATGAGCAGTTCTTC.

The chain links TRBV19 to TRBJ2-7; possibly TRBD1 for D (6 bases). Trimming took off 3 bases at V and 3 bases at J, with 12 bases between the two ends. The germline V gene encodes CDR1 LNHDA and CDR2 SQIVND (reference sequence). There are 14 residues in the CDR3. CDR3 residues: CASSIRGLDYEQYF. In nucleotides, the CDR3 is TGTGCCAGTAGTATCAGGGGATTGGACTACGAGCAGTACTTC.

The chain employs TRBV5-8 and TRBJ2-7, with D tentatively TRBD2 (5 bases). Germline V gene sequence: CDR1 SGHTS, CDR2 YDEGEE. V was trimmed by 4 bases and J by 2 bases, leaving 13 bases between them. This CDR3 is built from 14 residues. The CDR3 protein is CASSAGQGPYEQYF. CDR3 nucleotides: TGTGCCAGCAGCGCGGGCCAAGGGCCCTACGAGCAGTACTTC.

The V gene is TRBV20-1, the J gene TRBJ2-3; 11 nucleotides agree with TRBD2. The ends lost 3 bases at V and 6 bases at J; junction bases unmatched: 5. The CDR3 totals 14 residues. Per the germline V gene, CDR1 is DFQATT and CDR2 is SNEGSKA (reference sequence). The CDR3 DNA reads TGCAGTGCTAGTAAACTAGCGGGAGTGGATACGCAGTATTTT. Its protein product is CSASKLAGVDTQYF.

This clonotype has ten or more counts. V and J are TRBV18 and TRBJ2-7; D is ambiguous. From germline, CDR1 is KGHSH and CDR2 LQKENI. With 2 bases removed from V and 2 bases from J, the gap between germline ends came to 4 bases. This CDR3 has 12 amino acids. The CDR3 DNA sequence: TGTGCCAGCTCACCAGAGACCTACGAGCAGTACTTC. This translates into CASSPETYEQYF.

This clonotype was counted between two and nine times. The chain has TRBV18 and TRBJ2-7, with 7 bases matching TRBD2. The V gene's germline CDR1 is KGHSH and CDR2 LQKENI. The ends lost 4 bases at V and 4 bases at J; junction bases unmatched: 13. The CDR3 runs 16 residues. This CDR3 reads CASSRETGGSRYEQYF. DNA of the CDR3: TGTGCCAGCTCACGCGAAACGGGAGGATCTAGGTACGAGCAGTACTTC.

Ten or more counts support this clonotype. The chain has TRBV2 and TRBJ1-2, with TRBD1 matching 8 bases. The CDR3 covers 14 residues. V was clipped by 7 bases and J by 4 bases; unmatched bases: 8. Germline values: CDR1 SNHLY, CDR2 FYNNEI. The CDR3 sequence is CASIVDREIYGYTF. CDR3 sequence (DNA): TGTGCCAGCATCGTGGACAGGGAAATCTATGGCTACACCTTC.

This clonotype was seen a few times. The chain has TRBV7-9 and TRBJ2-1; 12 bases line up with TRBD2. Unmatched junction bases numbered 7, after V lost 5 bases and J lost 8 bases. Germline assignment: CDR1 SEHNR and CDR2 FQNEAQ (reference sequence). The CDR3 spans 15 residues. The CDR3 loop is CASSRTSGTPYEQFF. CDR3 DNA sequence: TGTGCCAGCAGCCGGACTAGCGGGACCCCCTATGAGCAGTTCTTC. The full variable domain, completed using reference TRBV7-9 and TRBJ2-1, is DTGVSQNPRHKITKRGQNVTFRCDPISEHNRLYWYRQTLGQGPEFLTYFQNEAQLEKSRLLSDRFSAERPKGSFSTLEIQRTEQGDSAMYLCASSRTSGTPYEQFFGPGTRLTVL.

The CDR3 nucleotides are TGCGCCAGCAGCCAATACGGCGTTGGCTCCTACGAGCAGTACTTC. Its protein is CASSQYGVGSYEQYF. The genes are TRBV4-1 and TRBJ2-7; no definite D call. This CDR3 has 15 residues. Germline CDR1 and CDR2: MGHRA and YSYEKL. Trimming took 2 bases from V and 0 from J, leaving 11 bases between them.

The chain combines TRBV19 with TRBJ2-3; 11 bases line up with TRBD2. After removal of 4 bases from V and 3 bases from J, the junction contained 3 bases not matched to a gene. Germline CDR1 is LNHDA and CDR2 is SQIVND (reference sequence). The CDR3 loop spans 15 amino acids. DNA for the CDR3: TGTGCCAGTAGTAAGGCTAGCGGGAGGACAGATACGCAGTATTTT. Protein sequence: CASSKASGRTDTQYF.